Included here is one T cell receptor (beta chain) sequence, with context. CDR1 is LNHDA, CDR2 SQIVND, per germline (reference sequence). V gave up 3 bases and J gave up 5 bases; unmatched junction bases: 10. This CDR3 contains 16 residues. This entry is derived from a study of blood T cell repertoires in COVID-19. The protocol was immunoSEQ multiplex PCR, while the TCRdb copy is restricted to in-frame clones and leaves out a portion. The sample lists around 160,000 clones, 65% to 85% seen once, with 10% to 15% in the top ten. This sequence joins TRBV19 and TRBJ2-5; 9 bases map to TRBD2. The sample taken for sequencing was peripheral blood. This receptor was identified in a man aged 55-75 years with active or convalescent COVID-19. CDR3 bases: TGTGCCAGTAGTATCGGGACTAGCTTTCTGACGGAGACCCAGTACTTC. The encoded protein is CASSIGTSFLTETQYF.